This TCR beta chain was observed in a study of T cell repertoires in ileal Crohn's disease. Study observations and caveats: All patients with clonality above 26.8% had endoscopic recurrence. High-frequency clones were more common in sorted CD8 than CD4 cells.

Each sample's TCRB immunosequencing used about 0.5 micrograms of biopsy DNA. Assay used: immunoSEQ multiplex PCR; TCRdb lists only in-frame clones, some missing. Of 3,500 or so clones in the sample, more than 70% are singletons; the top ten hold more than 20%. Stated time point: neoterminal ileum biopsy at postoperative endoscopy, about 6 months after surgery. The ends lost 5 bases at V and 5 bases at J; junction bases unmatched: 7. This CDR3 spans 15 amino acids. CDR1 KGHSH and CDR2 LQKENI come from the germline V gene. Details on this clone: The antigen is not known.

Sequencing input: ileal tissue. The chain couples TRBV18 to TRBJ2-5; 11 bases line up with TRBD2. The origin of this receptor is an adult with Crohn's disease. CDR3 in amino acids: CASSRGTSGGETQYF. The CDR3 bases are TGTGCCAGCTCAAGAGGGACTAGCGGCGGGGAGACCCAGTACTTC. Full variable domain (rest looked up from reference TRBV18 and TRBJ2-5): NAGVMQNPRHLVRRRGQEARLRCSPMKGHSHVYWYRQLPEEGLKFMVYLQKENIIDESGMPKERFSAEFPKEGPSILRIQQVVRGDSAAYFCASSRGTSGGETQYFGPGTRLLVL.